A selection of T cell receptor beta chains follows, all from one sample in a study of T cell responses to AZD1222 COVID-19 vaccine. TCRdb keeps only in-frame clones here, not all; method: immunoSEQ multiplex PCR. The table records 180,000 or so clones, 80% to 95% of them present only once. The sequencing here drew on peripheral blood, taken on day 0 of AZD1222 vaccination. These TCRs come from an adult in good health. CDR3s include the opening cysteine and the closing phenylalanine or tryptophan. A D gene is named only where the DNA matches it firmly. The listing skips clone size in some rows; elsewhere it reads once, few, many or a size class.

clone_size	v_call	d_call	cdr3_length	j_call	cdr3_aa	cdr3_nt
-	TRBV7-9	TRBD1	16	TRBJ1-4	CASHPGQETTNEKLFF	TGTGCCAGCCACCCGGGACAGGAAACAACTAATGAAAAACTGTTTTTT
-	TRBV7-2	-	14	TRBJ2-1	CASSPETSYNEQFF	TGTGCCAGCAGCCCCGAGACTAGTTACAATGAGCAGTTCTTC
once	TRBV5-1	-	14	TRBJ1-5	CASSLEGLDQPQHF	TGCGCCAGCAGCTTGGAGGGTTTGGATCAGCCCCAGCATTTT
-	TRBV3-1/TRBV3-2	TRBD1	16	TRBJ2-5	CASSKQTGGAQETQYF	TGTGCCAGCAGCAAACAAACAGGGGGAGCACAAGAGACCCAGTACTTC
-	TRBV5-6	-	12	TRBJ1-5	CASSSSGTADHF	TGTGCCAGCAGCTCATCCGGGACGGCAGACCATTTT
once	TRBV29-1	-	13	TRBJ1-1	CSVGTAYYTEAFF	TGCAGCGTTGGGACAGCTTATTACACTGAAGCTTTCTTT
-	TRBV27	TRBD1	13	TRBJ2-7	CASSRTGAYEQYF	TGTGCCAGCAGTCGGACAGGAGCGTACGAGCAGTACTTC
-	TRBV7-8	-	14	TRBJ1-2	CASSLGGSNYGYTF	TGTGCCAGCAGCTTGGGGGGTTCTAACTATGGCTACACCTTC
once	TRBV5-1	-	14	TRBJ2-2	CASSARDYTGELFF	TGCGCCAGCAGCGCCCGGGACTACACCGGGGAGCTGTTTTTT
-	TRBV10-2	-	12	TRBJ1-2	CASRGTSYGYTF	TGCGCCAGCAGAGGGACCTCCTATGGCTACACCTTC
-	TRBV5-1	-	14	TRBJ2-7	CASSSGFNSYEQYF	TGCGCCAGCAGCTCGGGTTTTAATTCCTACGAGCAGTACTTC
-	TRBV10-3	-	18	TRBJ1-5	CAISESLGRGKSNQPQHF	TGTGCCATCAGTGAGTCTTTGGGCAGGGGCAAAAGCAATCAGCCCCAGCATTTT
once	TRBV18	-	16	TRBJ1-2	CASSPIAGTAPVGYTF	TGTGCCAGCTCACCTATTGCCGGGACGGCCCCTGTAGGCTACACCTTC
-	TRBV7-5	-	13	TRBJ1-2	CVRSLGQNYGYTF	TGTGTCAGAAGCTTGGGACAGAACTATGGCTACACCTTC